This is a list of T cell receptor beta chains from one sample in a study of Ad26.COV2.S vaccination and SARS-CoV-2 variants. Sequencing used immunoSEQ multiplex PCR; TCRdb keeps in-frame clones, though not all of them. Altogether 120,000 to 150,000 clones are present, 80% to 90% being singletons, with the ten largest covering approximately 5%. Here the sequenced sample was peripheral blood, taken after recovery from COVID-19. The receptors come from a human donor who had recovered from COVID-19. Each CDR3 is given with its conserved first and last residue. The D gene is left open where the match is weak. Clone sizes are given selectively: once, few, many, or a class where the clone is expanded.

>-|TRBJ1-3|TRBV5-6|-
CASSLKTWEGNTIYF
TGTGCCAGCAGCTTGAAAACCTGGGAAGGAAACACCATATATTTT
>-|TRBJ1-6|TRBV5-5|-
CASSLAYQERSPLHF
TGTGCCAGCAGCTTGGCCTATCAGGAACGTTCACCCCTCCACTTT
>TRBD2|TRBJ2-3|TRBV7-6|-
CASSPRTSGGQEDTQYF
TGTGCCAGCAGCCCTCGGACTAGCGGGGGCCAGGAAGATACGCAGTATTTT
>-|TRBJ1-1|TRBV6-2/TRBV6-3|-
CASSLRTPGTEAFF
TGTGCCAGCAGCCTAAGGACCCCTGGCACTGAAGCTTTCTTT
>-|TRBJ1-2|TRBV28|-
CASSTHRSNYGYTF
TGTGCCAGCAGCACACACAGAAGTAACTATGGCTACACCTTC
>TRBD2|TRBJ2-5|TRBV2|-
CASSGGLAGRGTQYF
TGTGCCAGCAGTGGAGGACTAGCGGGGAGGGGGACCCAGTACTTC
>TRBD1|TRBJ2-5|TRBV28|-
CASSPTRQGRQETQYF
TGTGCCAGCAGTCCTACCCGACAGGGACGCCAAGAGACCCAGTACTTC
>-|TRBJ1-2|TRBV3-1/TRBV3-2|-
CASSQSHEGYGYTF
TGTGCCAGCAGCCAATCCCATGAGGGCTATGGCTACACCTTC
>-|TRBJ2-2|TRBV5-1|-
CASSLTPTGELFF
TGCGCCAGCAGCCTCACACCCACCGGGGAGCTGTTTTTT
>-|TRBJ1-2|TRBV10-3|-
CAISDPIPDYGYTF
TGTGCCATCAGTGACCCCATCCCGGACTATGGCTACACCTTC
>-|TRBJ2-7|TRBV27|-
CASSFHRVEVYEQYF
TGTGCCAGCAGTTTCCACAGGGTTGAAGTCTACGAGCAGTACTTC
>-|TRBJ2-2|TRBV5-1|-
CASSLDRSQANTGELFF
TGCGCCAGCAGCTTGGATCGCAGCCAGGCGAACACCGGGGAGCTGTTTTTT
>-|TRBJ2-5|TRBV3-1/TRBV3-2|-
CASSQVWEETQYF
TGTGCCAGCAGCCAAGTCTGGGAAGAGACCCAGTACTTC
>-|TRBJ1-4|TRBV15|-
CATSSRDGSLMEKLFF
TGTGCCACCAGCTCGCGGGACGGTTCCCTAATGGAAAAACTGTTTTTT
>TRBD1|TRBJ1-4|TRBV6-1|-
CASSVNRGRATNEKLFF
TGTGCCAGCAGTGTCAACAGGGGCAGAGCAACTAATGAAAAACTGTTTTTT
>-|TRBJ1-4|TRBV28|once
CASRTPGVNEKLFF
TGTGCCAGCAGAACCCCAGGGGTTAATGAAAAACTGTTTTTT
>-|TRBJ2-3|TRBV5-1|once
CASSLATGLGTDTQYF
TGCGCCAGCAGCTTAGCCACAGGCCTCGGGACAGATACGCAGTATTTT
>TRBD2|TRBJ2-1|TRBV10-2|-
CASSVGLAGRDEQFF
TGCGCCAGCAGTGTGGGACTAGCGGGGAGAGATGAGCAGTTCTTC
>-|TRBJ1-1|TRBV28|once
CASNQRGYSVNTEAFF
TGTGCCAGCAACCAACGGGGCTACAGCGTGAACACTGAAGCTTTCTTT
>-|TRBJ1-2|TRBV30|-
CAWSVGLTHASYTF
TGTGCCTGGAGTGTCGGGCTTACCCACGCGAGCTACACCTTC
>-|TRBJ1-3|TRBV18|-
CASSPPTRGNTIYF
TGTGCCAGCTCACCTCCGACAAGGGGAAACACCATATATTTT
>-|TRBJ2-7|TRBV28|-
CASSAVTRDTYEQYF
TGTGCCAGCAGTGCTGTAACTAGGGATACCTACGAGCAGTACTTC
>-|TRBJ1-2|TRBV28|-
CASNFAGSQGYTF
TGTGCCAGCAACTTCGCAGGGTCTCAGGGCTACACCTTC
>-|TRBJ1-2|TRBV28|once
CASSPPDSGYTF
TGTGCCAGCAGTCCCCCAGATTCTGGCTACACCTTC
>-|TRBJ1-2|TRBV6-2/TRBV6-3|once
CASSYGPEDGYTF
TGTGCCAGCAGTTACGGCCCTGAAGATGGCTACACCTTC
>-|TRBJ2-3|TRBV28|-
CASSLGTRVGDTQYF
TGTGCCAGCAGTCTCGGGACTCGAGTAGGGGATACGCAGTATTTT
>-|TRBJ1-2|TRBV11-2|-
CASSLVSKNYGYTF
TGTGCCAGCAGCTTAGTCTCCAAAAACTATGGCTACACCTTC
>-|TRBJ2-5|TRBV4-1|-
CASSQVGGLRGSQETQYF
TGCGCCAGCAGCCAAGTGGGGGGTTTACGGGGGAGCCAAGAGACCCAGTACTTC
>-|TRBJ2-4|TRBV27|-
CASSRGGIQYF
TGTGCCAGCAGTCGGGGAGGCATTCAGTACTTC
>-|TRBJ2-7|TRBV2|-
CASRLDSSYEQYF
TGTGCCAGCAGACTGGACAGTTCCTACGAGCAGTACTTC
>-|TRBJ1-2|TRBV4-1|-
CASSQEITVRERGYTF
TGCGCCAGCAGCCAAGAGATCACGGTCAGGGAAAGGGGCTACACCTTC
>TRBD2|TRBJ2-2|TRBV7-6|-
CASSLVAGGLRTGELFF
TGTGCCAGCAGCTTAGTAGCGGGGGGCCTGAGAACCGGGGAGCTGTTTTTT
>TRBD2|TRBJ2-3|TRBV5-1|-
CASSVPSGSTDTQYF
TGCGCCAGCAGCGTCCCTAGCGGGAGCACAGATACGCAGTATTTT
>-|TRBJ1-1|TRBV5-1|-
CASSFRQENTEAFF
TGCGCCAGCAGCTTCCGTCAGGAGAACACTGAAGCTTTCTTT
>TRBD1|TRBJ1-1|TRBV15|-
CATSRVGSRAGGITEAFF
TGTGCCACCAGCAGGGTGGGGTCGCGGGCAGGGGGCATCACTGAAGCTTTCTTT
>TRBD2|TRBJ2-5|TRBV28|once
CASRGRGTETQYF
TGTGCCAGCAGAGGGCGGGGGACGGAGACCCAGTACTTC
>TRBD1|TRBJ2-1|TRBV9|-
CASSGGTATNNEQFF
TGTGCCAGCAGCGGGGGGACAGCTACTAACAATGAGCAGTTCTTC
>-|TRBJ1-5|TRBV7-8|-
CASSLGRDQPQHF
TGTGCCAGCAGCTTAGGCAGGGATCAGCCCCAGCATTTT
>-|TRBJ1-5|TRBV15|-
CATRGISGNQPQHF
TGTGCCACCAGGGGAATTTCAGGCAATCAGCCCCAGCATTTT
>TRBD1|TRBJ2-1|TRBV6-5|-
CASSRDRGGNEQFF
TGTGCCAGCAGTCGGGACAGGGGAGGGAATGAGCAGTTCTTC
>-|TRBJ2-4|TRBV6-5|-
CASSTRSSNIQYF
TGTGCCAGCAGTACCCGGAGCTCAAACATTCAGTACTTC
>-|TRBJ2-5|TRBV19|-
CASSGLQETQYF
TGTGCCAGTAGCGGTCTCCAAGAGACCCAGTACTTC
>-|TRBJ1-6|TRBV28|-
CASTGGGVDFNSPLHF
TGTGCCAGCACCGGGGGGGGCGTCGACTTCAATTCACCCCTCCACTTT
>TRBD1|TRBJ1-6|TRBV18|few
CASSTGAIYNSPLHF
TGTGCCAGCTCGACAGGGGCAATCTATAATTCACCCCTCCACTTT
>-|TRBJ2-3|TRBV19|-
CASSAAADTQYF
TGTGCCAGTAGTGCAGCGGCAGATACGCAGTATTTT
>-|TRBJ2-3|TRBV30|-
CAWSVGTDTQYF
TGTGCCTGGAGTGTAGGAACAGATACGCAGTATTTT
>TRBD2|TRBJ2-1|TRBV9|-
CASSDPFPQRGLWGEQFF
TGTGCCAGCAGCGATCCCTTCCCCCAGCGGGGGTTATGGGGTGAGCAGTTCTTC
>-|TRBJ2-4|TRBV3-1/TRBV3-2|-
CASSHGGLTLAKNIQYF
TGTGCCAGCAGCCACGGGGGCTTAACCCTAGCCAAAAACATTCAGTACTTC
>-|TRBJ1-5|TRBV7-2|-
CASSPRDDQPQHF
TGTGCCAGCAGCCCGAGGGACGATCAGCCCCAGCATTTT
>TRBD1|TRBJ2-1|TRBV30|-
CAWTGGSEQFF
TGTGCCTGGACAGGGGGTAGTGAGCAGTTCTTC
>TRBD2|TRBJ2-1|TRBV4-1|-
CASSQGGGPNNEQFF
TGCGCCAGCAGCCAAGGCGGGGGGCCGAACAATGAGCAGTTCTTC
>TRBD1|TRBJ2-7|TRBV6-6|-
CASSPPTGSEQYF
TGTGCCAGCAGCCCGCCGACAGGGAGCGAGCAGTACTTC
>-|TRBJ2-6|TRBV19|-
CASSILAEEAGANVLTF
TGTGCCAGTAGTATCCTGGCCGAGGAGGCCGGGGCCAACGTCCTGACTTTC
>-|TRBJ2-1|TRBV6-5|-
CASTTDRGRGNEQFF
TGTGCCAGCACGACAGATAGGGGGCGGGGTAATGAGCAGTTCTTC
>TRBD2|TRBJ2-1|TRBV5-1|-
CASSFGLAGSYNEQFF
TGCGCCAGCAGCTTCGGACTAGCGGGTTCCTACAATGAGCAGTTCTTC
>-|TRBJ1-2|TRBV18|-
CASSPGSAYGYTF
TGTGCCAGCTCACCTGGATCCGCGTACGGCTACACCTTC